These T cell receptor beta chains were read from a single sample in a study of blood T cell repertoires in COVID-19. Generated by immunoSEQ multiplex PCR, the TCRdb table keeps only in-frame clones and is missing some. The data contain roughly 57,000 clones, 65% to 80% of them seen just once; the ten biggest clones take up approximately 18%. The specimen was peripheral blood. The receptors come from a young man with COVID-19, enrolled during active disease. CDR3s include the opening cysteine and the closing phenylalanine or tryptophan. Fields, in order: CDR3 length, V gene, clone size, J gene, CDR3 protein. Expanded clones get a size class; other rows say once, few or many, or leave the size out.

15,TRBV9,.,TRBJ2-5,CASSDGTGGGETQYF
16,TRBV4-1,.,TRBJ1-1,CASSQVAQGRRSEAFF
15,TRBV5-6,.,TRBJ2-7,CASSAGLAAAYEQYF
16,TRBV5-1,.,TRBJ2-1,CASSLGTSETYNEQFF
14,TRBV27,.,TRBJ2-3,CASSPSRGTDTQYF
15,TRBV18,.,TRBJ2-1,CASSRGAGADNEQFF
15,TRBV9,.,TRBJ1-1,CASSNGQGAGTEAFF
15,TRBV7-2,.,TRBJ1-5,CASSFGSNSNQPQHF
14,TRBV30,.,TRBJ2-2,CAWRVAGGRGELFF
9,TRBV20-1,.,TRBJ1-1,CSAQAEAFF
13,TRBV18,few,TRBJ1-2,CASSHDKDYGYTF
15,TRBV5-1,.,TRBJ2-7,CASSLGSSGIYEQYF
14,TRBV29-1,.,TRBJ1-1,CSVEDGTANTEAFF
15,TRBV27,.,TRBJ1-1,CASSLYGGGNTEAFF
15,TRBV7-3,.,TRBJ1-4,CASSPGQGAGEKLFF
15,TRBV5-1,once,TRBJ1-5,CASSLTGDQYQPQHF
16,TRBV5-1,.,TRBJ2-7,CASSLAITVHNYEQYF
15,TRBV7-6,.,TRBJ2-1,CASSLRTGGGNEQFF
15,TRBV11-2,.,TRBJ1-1,CASSALRDRLPEAFF
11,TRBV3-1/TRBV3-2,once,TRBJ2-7,CASSQSHEQYF
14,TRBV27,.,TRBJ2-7,CASSRTSGIYEQYF
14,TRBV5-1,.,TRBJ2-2,CASSLASGPGELFF
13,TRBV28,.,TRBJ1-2,CASNSQGNYGYTF
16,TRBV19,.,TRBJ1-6,CASSIYTSDMNSPLHF
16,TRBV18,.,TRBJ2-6,CASSPWEGDGANVLTF
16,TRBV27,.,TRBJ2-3,CASSRWGTGGADTQYF
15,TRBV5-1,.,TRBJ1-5,CASSFTGDSNQPQHF
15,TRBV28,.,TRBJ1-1,CASSSRQGLNTEAFF
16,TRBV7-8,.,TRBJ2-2,CASSVTSRGGHGELFF
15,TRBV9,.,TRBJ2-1,CASSPRDYAYNEQFF
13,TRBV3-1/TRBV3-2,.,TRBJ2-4,CASTAGGKNIQYF
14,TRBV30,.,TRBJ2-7,CAWSAGQPSYEQYF
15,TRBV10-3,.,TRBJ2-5,CATQITGTLQETQYF
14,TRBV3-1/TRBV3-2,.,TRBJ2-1,CASSYVTPNNEQFF
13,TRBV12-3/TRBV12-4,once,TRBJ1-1,CASTSWEAAKAFF
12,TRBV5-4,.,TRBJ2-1,CASREGVNEQFF
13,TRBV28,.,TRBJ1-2,CASSSPARDGYTF
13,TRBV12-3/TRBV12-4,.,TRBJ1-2,CASSLTVGYGYTF
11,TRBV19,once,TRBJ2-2,CASNQMGELFF
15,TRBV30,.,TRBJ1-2,CAWSVLSGTGDGYTF
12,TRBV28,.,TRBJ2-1,CASSASMNEQFF
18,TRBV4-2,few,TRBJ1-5,CASSQVAQGASPNQPQHF
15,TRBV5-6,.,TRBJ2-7,CASSLGTGRVNEQYF
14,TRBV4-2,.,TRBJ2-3,CASSRGSEGDTQYF
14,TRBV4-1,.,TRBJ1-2,CASSQQGANYGYTF
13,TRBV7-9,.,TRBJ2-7,CASSSAERDEQYF
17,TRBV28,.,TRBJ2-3,CASSGNPGTGDTDTQYF
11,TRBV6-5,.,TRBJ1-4,CASRLLEKLFF
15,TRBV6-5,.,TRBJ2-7,CASSLAGDSSYEQYF
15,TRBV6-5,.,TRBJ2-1,CASSLRDRSYNEQFF
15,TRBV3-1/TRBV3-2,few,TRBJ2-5,CASSQPSGGAETQYF
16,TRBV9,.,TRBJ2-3,CASSALLAGVPDTQYF
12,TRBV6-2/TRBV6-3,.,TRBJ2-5,CASSTPEETQYF
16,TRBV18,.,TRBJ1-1,CASSPPAGGAHTEAFF
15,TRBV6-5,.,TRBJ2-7,CASSYSQRTSYEQYF
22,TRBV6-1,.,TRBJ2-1,CASSEVGRWGQGPKTSYNEQFF
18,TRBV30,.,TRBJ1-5,CAWSPHGYGGYSNQPQHF
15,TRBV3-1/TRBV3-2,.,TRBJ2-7,CASSHTGQGVYEQYF